These 28 T cell receptor beta chains were all obtained from the same sample, sequenced in a study of T cell repertoires in cytomegalovirus infection. TCRdb independently ran MiXCR on the reads; one entry per CDR3 protein. The sample records hundreds of thousands of distinct CDR3 sequences, less than 40% being singletons. Their antigens remain unidentified. The sequencing here drew on cultured CD8+ T cells from PBMCs, taken from culture after CMV antigen stimulation. The receptors stem from a human donor in good health (CMV status not recorded). Some clones in this sample may be carry-over from other donors' samples.

This clonotype was detected a few times. The chain has TRBV4-1 and TRBJ1-6; D might be TRBD1 (6 bases). The germline CDR1 and CDR2 sequences are MGHRA and YSYEKL. V dropped 0 bases and J dropped 9 bases, with 12 bases sitting between them. This CDR3 is built from 15 residues. The CDR3 reads CASSQDRGFGSPLHF. CDR3 nucleotides: TGCGCCAGCAGCCAAGATAGGGGGTTTGGTTCACCCCTCCACTTT.

V gene TRBV20-1 combines with J gene TRBJ2-1; 12 bases map to TRBD2. The CDR3 extends over 16 amino acids. J lost 4 bases, V lost 3 bases, and 7 bases had no gene match. The germline V gene encodes CDR1 DFQATT and CDR2 SNEGSKA (reference sequence). CDR3 coding DNA: TGCAGTGCTAGTCTGCTAGCGGGGGGGCTGTACAATGAGCAGTTCTTC. This encodes CSASLLAGGLYNEQFF.

The V and J genes are TRBV29-1 and TRBJ2-5, with 8 positions matching TRBD2. The CDR3 runs 14 residues. CDR1 is SQVTM and CDR2 is ANQGSEA in the germline V gene. The trim removed 2 bases at V and 5 bases at J, leaving 7 bases unmatched. CDR3 sequence (DNA): TGCAGCGTTGAACCGCGGGGGGCGGGGGAGACCCAGTACTTC. It translates to CSVEPRGAGETQYF.

This sequence joins TRBV19 and TRBJ1-2; 9 bases agree with TRBD1. The V gene end was trimmed by 9 bases and the J gene end by 10 bases; junction bases not matched to a gene: 9. CDR3 size: 12 residues. Germline V gene lookup returns CDR1 LNHDA and CDR2 SQIVND (reference sequence). This CDR3 is CASNRGLDDYTF. The CDR3 DNA follows: TGTGCCAGCAACAGGGGGCTCGACGACTACACCTTC.

V gene TRBV4-2 combines with J gene TRBJ2-2, with D possibly TRBD2 on 7 matching bases. Trimming took 4 bases from V and 0 from J, leaving 12 bases between them. Germline V gene data show CDR1 as LGHNA and CDR2 as YNFKEQ. The CDR3 spans 16 residues. This CDR3 reads CASSPLGGANTGELFF. The CDR3 DNA sequence: TGTGCCAGCAGCCCCTTAGGGGGGGCGAACACCGGGGAGCTGTTTTTT.

The genes are TRBV4-1 and TRBJ2-1; 7 bases line up with TRBD2. The CDR3 spans 15 residues. J lost 5 bases, V lost 3 bases, and 7 bases had no gene match. Germline loops: CDR1 MGHRA, CDR2 YSYEKL. For the CDR3, the DNA is TGCGCCAGCAGCCATTACTCTAGCGGAAACAATGAGCAGTTCTTC. This gives the protein CASSHYSSGNNEQFF.

The chain combines TRBV15 with TRBJ2-7, with D tentatively TRBD1 or TRBD2 (5 bases each). Germline V gene data show CDR1 as LNHNV and CDR2 as YYDKDF (reference sequence). This CDR3 is built from 13 residues. Trimming took off 4 bases at V and 5 bases at J, with 12 bases between the two ends. The CDR3 sequence: CATSTGAGDEQYF. In nucleotides, the CDR3 is TGTGCCACCAGCACCGGGGCGGGCGACGAGCAGTACTTC. The whole variable domain, filled in from reference TRBV15 and TRBJ2-7, reads DAMVIQNPRYQVTQFGKPVTLSCSQTLNHNVMYWYQQKSSQAPKLLFHYYDKDFNNEADTPDNFQSRRPNTSFCFLDIRSPGLGDTAMYLCATSTGAGDEQYFGPGTRLTVT.

This clonotype was picked up a small number of times. The genes are TRBV27 and TRBJ2-1; D tentatively reads TRBD1 or TRBD2 (5 bases each). Trimming shortened V by 1 base and J by 2 bases, and 9 bases separated the two germline ends. There are 15 residues in the CDR3. The germline gives CDR1 MNHEY, CDR2 SMNVEV (reference sequence). CDR3 DNA sequence: TGTGCCAGCAGTTTATTGGGGGAGACCTACAATGAGCAGTTCTTC. Encoded protein: CASSLLGETYNEQFF.

The chain combines TRBV4-1 with TRBJ1-1, with 9 bases aligning to TRBD1. V lost 4 bases, J lost 0 bases, and 9 bases stayed unmatched. This CDR3 comprises 17 residues. Germline V gene lookup returns CDR1 MGHRA and CDR2 YSYEKL. In nucleotides, the CDR3 is TGCGCCAGCAGCCGAGTGAGACAGGGGGGCATGAACACTGAAGCTTTCTTT. Its translation: CASSRVRQGGMNTEAFF.

Concerning this clonotype: This sequence may be a read error, since a much larger clone differs from it by one base. The chain uses TRBV7-2 and TRBJ2-3; D is undetermined. The CDR3 extends over 14 amino acids. Per germline, CDR1 SGHTA and CDR2 FQGNSA. In DNA, the CDR3 is TGTGCCAACAGCTTATATGGGAGCACAGATACGCAGTATTTT. Translated: CANSLYGSTDTQYF.

Comment on this clonotype: This is likely a read error, given that the CDR3 carries no conserved phenylalanine or tryptophan at its end. The J gene is TRBJ1-2, the V gene TRBV5-1; TRBD1 aligns across 9 bases. Trimming cost V 4 bases and J 6 bases; bases outside gene matches: 13. Germline CDR1 is SGHRS and CDR2 is YFSETQ. The length of the CDR3 is 16 residues. The CDR3 DNA follows: TGCGCCAGCAGCATCGCAGGGACAGGGAGAAATAATGGCTACACCCTC. This sequence encodes CASSIAGTGRNNGYTL.

V usage is TRBV12-3 or TRBV12-4 and J usage is TRBJ2-1, with 7 bases matching TRBD2. The ends lost 0 bases at V and 4 bases at J; junction bases unmatched: 9. The CDR3 has 17 residues. In nucleotides, the CDR3 is TGTGCCAGCAGTTTAGCGCTAGATGGGGGGGTTTACAATGAGCAGTTCTTC. Protein: CASSLALDGGVYNEQFF.

A word on this clonotype: A read error may account for a junction end that differs from germline. This rearrangement joins TRBV7-6 to TRBJ2-3, with D maybe TRBD1 (5 bases). The CDR3 totals 14 residues. Germline CDR1 reads SGHVS; CDR2 reads FNYEAQ. CDR3 amino acids: CTSSSEGGTDTQYF. The CDR3 nucleotides are TGTACCAGCAGCTCAGAAGGGGGCACAGATACGCAGTATTTT.

This clonotype was seen at least ten times. The genes are TRBV7-8 and TRBJ1-1; D ambiguous. The germline gives CDR1 SGHVS, CDR2 FQNEAQ. V lost 5 bases to trimming and J lost 0 bases, with 16 bases between them. CDR3 length: 16 residues. This chain's CDR3 is CASSPSGWGVNTEAFF. The CDR3 bases are TGTGCCAGCAGCCCATCCGGATGGGGTGTGAACACTGAAGCTTTCTTT.

The chain combines TRBV6-2 or TRBV6-3 with TRBJ2-1, with 9 bases that match TRBD1. This CDR3 spans 16 amino acids. V shed 2 bases, J shed 7 bases, and the junction held 9 bases outside the gene matches. The germline gives CDR1 MNHEY, CDR2 SVGEGT. The CDR3 bases are TGTGCCAGCAGTTACCCCAGGACAGGGGCCGTTAATGAGCAGTTCTTC. This sequence encodes CASSYPRTGAVNEQFF.

This chain uses TRBV4-1 with TRBJ1-2; tentative D call: TRBD1 (5 bases). V was shortened by 1 base and J by 2 bases, with 11 bases between the two germline ends. This CDR3 region has 15 residues. Looked up from germline, CDR1 is MGHRA and CDR2 is YSYEKL. For the CDR3, the DNA is TGCGCCAGCAGCCAAGGGGGGTATTTAAACTATGGCTACACCTTC. Protein sequence: CASSQGGYLNYGYTF.

This clonotype has only a few counts. The chain has TRBV7-2 and TRBJ1-6, with D unresolved. CDR3 length: 16 amino acids. V lost 4 bases and J 1 base, leaving 11 bases between the germline ends. Germline V lookup: CDR1 SGHTA, CDR2 FQGNSA. The CDR3 nucleotides are TGTGCCAGCAGCTCGTCGGCCGAATCCTATAATTCACCCCTCCACTTT. Translating gives CASSSSAESYNSPLHF.

This clonotype was counted many times. This chain joins TRBV7-9 and TRBJ2-2; unclear D gene. The CDR3 contains 16 residues. With 5 bases removed from V and 1 base from J, the gap between germline ends came to 14 bases. Germline-derived CDR1 and CDR2 are SEHNR and FQNEAQ (reference sequence). The CDR3 region is CASSPKGSLNTGELFF. CDR3 coding DNA: TGTGCCAGCAGCCCCAAGGGCAGTTTGAACACCGGGGAGCTGTTTTTT.

This rearrangement joins TRBV4-1 to TRBJ1-5; no reliable D call. V shed 1 base and J shed 7 bases, with 23 bases lying between them. This CDR3 has 18 residues. The germline CDR1 and CDR2 sequences are MGHRA and YSYEKL. This chain's CDR3 is CASSQGPIRTEEGQPQHF. In nucleotides, the CDR3 is TGCGCCAGCAGCCAAGGCCCGATCCGGACGGAGGAAGGGCAGCCCCAGCATTTT.

This clonotype was seen ten or more times. This rearrangement joins TRBV12-5 to TRBJ2-2; the match to TRBD1 covers 7 bases. The CDR3 extends over 15 amino acids. Trimming at V came to 8 bases and at J to 1 base, leaving 7 bases not matched to a gene. The germline CDR1 and CDR2 sequences are LGHNT and FRNRAP. DNA of the CDR3: TGTGCTAGTCTAGGGGGCCCCCAGAACACCGGGGAGCTGTTTTTT. It codes for CASLGGPQNTGELFF.

V is TRBV2 and J is TRBJ2-7; D possibly uses TRBD1 or TRBD2 (5 bases each). Germline lookup yields CDR1 SNHLY and CDR2 FYNNEI. The CDR3 sequence is 11 residues long. Between the trimmed V and J ends, which lost 1 base and 12 bases, there was a span of 10 bases. For the CDR3, the DNA is TGTGCCAGCAGTGAAGGAGGGGACCCGTACTTC. Translation: CASSEGGDPYF.

CDR3 sequence: CASLSAGGSNQPQHF. The CDR3 nucleotides are TGTGCCAGCCTATCCGCCGGGGGGAGCAATCAGCCCCAGCATTTT. The V and J genes are TRBV19 and TRBJ1-5, with D perhaps matching TRBD1 (5 bases). Germline values: CDR1 LNHDA, CDR2 SQIVND (reference sequence). This CDR3 has 15 amino acids. Trimming cost V 9 bases and J 1 base, with 16 bases left between them.

This clonotype has ten or more counts. The V gene is TRBV7-4, the J gene TRBJ2-5, with TRBD2 as a possible D gene (5 bases). Germline-derived CDR1 and CDR2 are SGHVT and SQSDAQ. The CDR3 covers 13 residues. Trimming removed 4 bases from V and 7 bases from J, with 13 bases in between. The CDR3 loop is CASSSTTSGTQYF. DNA for the CDR3: TGTGCCAGCAGCTCGACTACCTCCGGGACCCAGTACTTC.

This clonotype was found many times. This chain connects TRBV7-9 to TRBJ2-4; 12 bases are a match to TRBD2. Trimming at V came to 5 bases and at J to 5 bases, leaving 4 bases not matched to a gene. Per germline, CDR1 SEHNR and CDR2 FQNEAQ (reference sequence). The CDR3 runs 15 residues. The CDR3 sequence is CASSRTSGVENIQYF. CDR3 sequence (DNA): TGTGCCAGCAGCCGGACTAGCGGGGTGGAAAACATTCAGTACTTC. The whole variable domain, remainder taken from reference TRBV7-9 and TRBJ2-4, is DTGVSQNPRHKITKRGQNVTFRCDPISEHNRLYWYRQTLGQGPEFLTYFQNEAQLEKSRLLSDRFSAERPKGSFSTLEIQRTEQGDSAMYLCASSRTSGVENIQYFGAGTRLSVL.

The chain links TRBV6-1 to TRBJ1-5; D gene uncertain. The germline V gene encodes CDR1 MNHNS and CDR2 SASEGT. This CDR3 is 16 amino acids long. The V and J ends lost 2 bases and 0 bases respectively, with 11 bases between them. The CDR3 DNA reads TGTGCCAGCAGTGAACCAGACAATCATAGCAATCAGCCCCAGCATTTT. This codes for CASSEPDNHSNQPQHF.

This clonotype was picked up a small number of times. CDR3 residues: CASSLYGGHTGELFF. The DNA for the CDR3 is TGTGCCAGCAGCTTATACGGGGGGCACACCGGGGAGCTGTTTTTT. This chain connects TRBV7-9 to TRBJ2-2, with D maybe TRBD2 (7 bases). The CDR3 loop spans 15 amino acids. Per the germline V gene, CDR1 is SEHNR and CDR2 is FQNEAQ (reference sequence). Trimming pared 2 bases from V and 3 bases from J, leaving 10 bases between.

J is TRBJ1-1 and V is TRBV24-1, with unresolved D. V was shortened by 2 bases and J by 12 bases, with 18 bases between the two germline ends. The CDR3 covers 14 residues. Germline V CDR1 and CDR2: KGHDR, SFDVKD. CDR3 sequence: CATSDSTTTTSTFF. As DNA, the CDR3 is TGTGCCACCAGTGATTCCACTACAACGACCAGCACTTTCTTT.

V usage is TRBV5-1 and J usage is TRBJ2-5; 7 nucleotides align to TRBD2. The CDR3 covers 15 residues. The germline CDR1 and CDR2 sequences are SGHRS and YFSETQ. The ends lost 1 base at V and 5 bases at J; junction bases unmatched: 8. The CDR3 loop reads CASSLSGAVLETQYF. For the CDR3, the DNA is TGCGCCAGCAGCTTGAGCGGGGCCGTCCTGGAGACCCAGTACTTC.